The entry below describes one T cell receptor (beta chain). Its antigen is currently not known. The record has no base qualities; no much larger clone is one base away. From the cysteine through the phenylalanine, the CDR3 covers 15 amino acids. Only the CDR3 DNA is retained, 45 bases long and in frame from the first base. Deletion took 6 bases off V and 7 bases off J, with a span of 19 bases between the germline ends. As encoded in the germline V gene, CDR1 is MDHEN while CDR2 is SYDVKM. This entry is derived from a study of blood T cell repertoires in COVID-19 (dated by TCRdb to 2018 to 2020). Concerning the study at large: The collaborator samples originated in the United States, Italy and Spain and spanned the acute and convalescent phases of COVID-19. Deeply sampled blood TCRbeta repertoires from subjects exposed to, actively infected with, or recovered from COVID-19 were included in the dataset. The repertoires were released in a freely available public database meant as a resource for research on the immune response to SARS-CoV-2. The material from the prospective study consisted of cDNA or gDNA derived from T cells, B-cell-depleted T cells, or PBMCs. Samples came from the ongoing ImmuneRACE study (first 160 participants) plus 1,254 subjects from 6 global collaborators. The sample metadata nearly always contained a de-identified subject ID, COVID-19 status, age in years and sex. HLA class I and class II types, where available, came from metadata supplied by the sample provider rather than from assay-based typing.

What the study reported, not specific to this receptor: The amount of clinical and demographic metadata varied by source and participant and was provided uncurated.

One collaborating source in Seattle enrolled patients during active infection and followed them longitudinally through the course of disease. The collaborating institutions used their own protocols to collect whole blood in K2EDTA tubes. For TCRbeta analysis, collaborator samples were shipped as frozen whole blood, as isolated PBMCs, or as DNA extracted from either sample type. The immunoSEQ Assay, a bias-controlled multiplex PCR, was used to amplify TCRbeta CDR3 regions from genomic DNA. As for how the authors treated the data: The number of nucleated cells in each sample was estimated by amplification of reference gene primers within the assay. To quantify the absolute abundance of each unique TCRbeta CDR3 rearrangement, sequence reads were collapsed and filtered. For each sample, productive Simpson clonality was calculated by taking the square root of Simpson's diversity index across productive rearrangements. The clones in this table, taken by TCRdb from immuneACCESS, are in-frame only. Not every clone is retained; where verified, under half of the shortfall comes from an unresolved V gene, and the cause of the rest is unknown. Clone size and the V and J calls come from that table; the DNA yielded D and trimming. The sample table lists 150,000 to 200,000 clones, roughly four fifths of them with a count of one. The top ten constitute around 7.3% of the sample.

Recombination linked TRBV28 to TRBJ2-1; the D gene is perhaps TRBD2, on 5 matching bases. Material for sequencing was peripheral blood. This clonotype was obtained from a woman in her sixties or seventies with COVID-19, enrolled during active disease. The nucleotides read TGTGCCAGCAGGCCGAGGGAAGGGTACTGGAATGAGCAGTTCTTC. It translates to CASRPREGYWNEQFF.